This T cell receptor (beta chain) was sequenced during a study of blood T cell repertoires in COVID-19. Looking at the study overall: PBMCs, B-cell-depleted T cells, or T cells provided the cDNA or gDNA that made up the material.

Seattle participants joined during active infection and were tracked over time. Under the authors' procedure: Reference gene primer amplification in the assay estimated nucleated cell counts. Method: immunoSEQ multiplex PCR; TCRdb's copy keeps in-frame clones and lacks some. D and trimming come from the DNA, and the V and J calls and clone size come from that table. The data show approximately 350,000 clones, about 89% seen once. Sequences were obtained from peripheral blood. The sequence was obtained from a woman in her forties or fifties with COVID-19, enrolled during active disease.

The CDR3 DNA reads TGTGCCAGCAGTGTTCCAGGGGTTGGCGAGCAGTACTTC. Its protein is CASSVPGVGEQYF. The chain links TRBV6-2 or TRBV6-3 to TRBJ2-7, with D tentatively TRBD1 (6 bases). CDR1 and CDR2 from the germline V gene are MNHEY and SVGEGT. This CDR3 is built from 13 residues. V lost 5 bases and J 6 bases, leaving 14 bases between the germline ends.